This TCR beta chain appears in the sequencing data of a study of identical twins. Study-wide points: The models systematically underestimated how much out-of-frame TCR alpha was shared in monozygotic twins. The study found excess low generation probability among twin-shared out-of-frame alpha sequences.

This clonotype showed up just a few times. Its antigen is unidentified. A single record per CDR3 protein comes from TCRdb applying MiXCR to the 5' RACE reads. The sample lists some 570,000 distinct CDR3 sequences, 20% to 25% occurring once. The ends were cut back, 4 bases at V and 8 bases at J, with 15 bases in the middle. There are 14 residues in the CDR3. Germline CDR1 reads SGHRS; CDR2 reads YFSETQ. The same sample was also used in a study of yellow fever vaccine responses in identical twins.

The TCR comes from a woman under 30 in good health. The sample consisted of CD4+ T cells sorted from blood. The chain recombines TRBV5-1 with TRBJ1-4; D possibly corresponds to TRBD1 (6 bases). CDR3 in amino acids: CASSTTGSSEKLFF. The CDR3 coding sequence is TGCGCCAGCAGCACAACAGGGTCTTCGGAAAAACTGTTTTTT.